This T cell receptor beta chain was captured in a study of cytomegalovirus exposure and HLA in healthy donors. Use of 60 Vbeta and 13 Jbeta primers characterized the PCR. Method: immunoSEQ multiplex PCR; TCRdb's copy keeps in-frame clones and lacks some. The data hold over 70,000 clones, with under 85% observed a single time. V lost 4 bases, J lost 1 base, and 19 bases lay in between. This CDR3 spans 17 amino acids. Germline V gene lookup returns CDR1 MGHRA and CDR2 YSYEKL. The chain links TRBV4-1 to TRBJ2-5, with D perhaps matching TRBD2 (5 bases). Sequencing input: PBMCs. The clonotype originates from a male donor in good health and CMV-seronegative. CDR3: CASSRSPQLGSQETQYF. The CDR3 DNA is TGCGCCAGCAGCCGAAGCCCCCAACTAGGCTCCCAAGAGACCCAGTACTTC.